Below, 28 T cell receptor beta chains from the same sample are listed, as sequenced in a study of blood T cell repertoires in COVID-19. Only in-frame clones appear in the TCRdb table, and some are missing; sequencing was by immunoSEQ multiplex PCR. The table includes about 110,000 clones, about 90% detected once. Sequencing was performed on peripheral blood. The receptors were gathered from a human donor in a cohort sampled during active COVID-19.

The chain links TRBV6-5 to TRBJ2-7, with 8 bases lining up with TRBD1. Germline CDR1 is MNHEY and CDR2 is SVGAGI. CDR3 length: 15 residues. V was clipped by 6 bases and J by 3 bases; unmatched bases: 10. The CDR3 DNA reads as TGTGCCAGCAGACTAGCTGTTGGACAGGGCTACGAGCAGTACTTC. Translating gives CASRLAVGQGYEQYF.

V usage is TRBV4-2 and J usage is TRBJ1-1, with D unresolved. Trimming removed 2 bases from V and 2 bases from J, with 3 bases in between. The CDR3 runs to 12 residues. CDR1 and CDR2 (germline): LGHNA, YNFKEQ. CDR3 DNA: TGTGCCAGCAGCCAACTTAACACTGAAGCTTTCTTT. It yields the protein CASSQLNTEAFF.

The V gene is TRBV7-9, the J gene TRBJ2-7, with 7 positions matching TRBD1. V shed 5 bases and J 3 bases; nucleotides not matched to a gene: 7. CDR3 length: 14 amino acids. Germline lookup yields CDR1 SEHNR and CDR2 FQNEAQ (reference sequence). This chain's CDR3 is CASSPRDSNYEQYF. CDR3 bases: TGTGCCAGCAGCCCCCGGGACAGCAACTACGAGCAGTACTTC.

The V and J genes are TRBV28 and TRBJ2-1; 7 bases match TRBD1. The CDR3 contains 15 residues. Germline assignment: CDR1 MDHEN and CDR2 SYDVKM. The junction had 5 bases not matched to a gene; V was cut back by 6 bases and J by 0 bases. CDR3 protein: CASSRGQYSYNEQFF. CDR3 sequence (DNA): TGTGCCAGCAGCCGGGGACAGTACTCCTACAATGAGCAGTTCTTC.

The rearrangement links TRBV12-5 to TRBJ1-1, with D maybe TRBD1 (5 bases). Germline V gene lookup returns CDR1 LGHNT and CDR2 FRNRAP. V was cut by 2 bases and J by 5 bases, with 24 bases left in between. This CDR3 has 18 residues. Here the CDR3 DNA reads TGTGCTAGTGGTTTGATGAACGGGGGAGGTGGGACCAGGACTGAAGCTTTCTTT. It encodes CASGLMNGGGGTRTEAFF. Complete variable domain (other parts from reference TRBV12-5 and TRBJ1-1): DARVTQTPRHKVTEMGQEVTMRCQPILGHNTVFWYRQTMMQGLELLAYFRNRAPLDDSGMPKDRFSAEMPDATLATLKIQPSEPRDSAVYFCASGLMNGGGGTRTEAFFGQGTRLTVV.

CDR3 bases: TGCAGCGTTGAAGGTAACCCGGGTGAAGCTTTCTTT. It is translated as CSVEGNPGEAFF. This chain joins TRBV29-1 and TRBJ1-1, with D unresolved. Trimming took off 1 base at V and 7 bases at J, with 10 bases between the two ends. The germline CDR1 and CDR2 sequences are SQVTM and ANQGSEA. The CDR3 contains 12 residues. The whole variable domain, remainder taken from reference TRBV29-1 and TRBJ1-1, is SAVISQKPSRDICQRGTSLTIQCQVDSQVTMMFWYRQQPGQSLTLIATANQGSEATYESGFVIDKFPISRPNLTFSTLTVSNMSPEDSSIYLCSVEGNPGEAFFGQGTRLTVV.

The chain couples TRBV9 to TRBJ2-7, with D unresolved. V was cut by 0 bases and J by 1 base, with 5 bases left in between. Germline V gene sequence: CDR1 SGDLS, CDR2 YYNGEE. The CDR3 contains 13 residues. The CDR3 is CASSVASSYEQYF. The CDR3 DNA sequence: TGTGCCAGCAGCGTAGCCAGTTCCTACGAGCAGTACTTC.

This clone showed up just once. V is TRBV5-1 and J is TRBJ2-3, with D perhaps TRBD2 (6 bases). The germline gives CDR1 SGHRS, CDR2 YFSETQ. The CDR3 covers 18 residues. V was clipped by 3 bases and J by 6 bases, with 26 bases between them. CDR3 in amino acids: CASSSGPGTGVLLDTQYF. The DNA for the CDR3 is TGCGCCAGCAGCTCGGGTCCCGGGACTGGAGTTTTGTTGGATACGCAGTATTTT. The full variable domain, in which reference TRBV5-1 and TRBJ2-3 provide the parts outside the CDR3, is KAGVTQTPRYLIKTRGQQVTLSCSPISGHRSVSWYQQTPGQGLQFLFEYFSETQRNKGNFPGRFSGRQFSNSRSEMNVSTLELGDSALYLCASSSGPGTGVLLDTQYFGPGTRLTVL.

This chain uses TRBV18 with TRBJ1-5; D possibly corresponds to TRBD1 (5 bases). Germline V gene data show CDR1 as KGHSH and CDR2 as LQKENI. V lost 3 bases to trimming and J lost 3 bases, with 12 bases between them. The CDR3 runs 15 residues. Here the CDR3 DNA reads TGTGCCAGCTCACCTTCCAGGGATTACAATCAGCCCCAGCATTTT. It codes for CASSPSRDYNQPQHF.

The gene calls are TRBV19 and TRBJ2-1; TRBD2 matches 15 bases. Germline V CDR1 and CDR2: LNHDA, SQIVND (reference sequence). This CDR3 is built from 16 residues. V shed 7 bases, J shed 8 bases, and the junction held 9 bases outside the gene matches. The CDR3 nucleotides are TGTGCCAGTAAACCGGGACTAGCGGGAGGAGTCTATGAGCAGTTCTTC. Translation: CASKPGLAGGVYEQFF.

This clone was found once. The V call is TRBV18, the J call TRBJ1-2; 9 positions agree with TRBD1. The junction had 1 base not matched to a gene; V was cut back by 2 bases and J by 3 bases. CDR1 is KGHSH and CDR2 is LQKENI in the germline V gene. The CDR3 sequence is 14 residues long. The DNA of the CDR3 is TGTGCCAGCTCACCAAGGACAGGGGACTATGGCTACACCTTC. Its translation is CASSPRTGDYGYTF.

This chain uses TRBV2 with TRBJ2-7, with D possibly being TRBD1 (5 bases). The CDR3 has 13 amino acids. The germline CDR1 and CDR2 sequences are SNHLY and FYNNEI. V lost 3 bases to trimming and J lost 4 bases, with 10 bases between them. CDR3 in amino acids: CASSDRARYEQYF. CDR3 nucleotide sequence: TGTGCCAGCAGTGACAGGGCTCGGTACGAGCAGTACTTC.

The chain joins TRBV27 to TRBJ1-2; D is possibly TRBD1 (6 bases). The V end was cut by 5 bases, the J end by 1 base, with 14 bases between. Germline CDR1 and CDR2: MNHEY and SMNVEV (reference sequence). The CDR3 extends over 15 amino acids. CDR3 DNA sequence: TGTGCCAGCAGTCCACAGGGAACCTATAACTATGGCTACACCTTC. Translating gives CASSPQGTYNYGYTF.

The genes are TRBV30 and TRBJ1-2; tentatively, D is TRBD1 (6 bases). This CDR3 contains 15 residues. Trimming took off 4 bases at V and 2 bases at J, with 17 bases between the two ends. Germline V gene lookup returns CDR1 GTSNPN and CDR2 SVGIG (reference sequence). CDR3 nucleotides: TGTGCCTGGAATCGCAGGGGAGTCAGGAACTATGGCTACACCTTC. Translation: CAWNRRGVRNYGYTF.

The genes are TRBV5-1 and TRBJ2-7; 7 bases line up with TRBD1. The junction had 5 bases not matched to a gene; V was cut back by 0 bases and J by 5 bases. The CDR3 covers 14 residues. Germline V gene data show CDR1 as SGHRS and CDR2 as YFSETQ. As DNA, the CDR3 is TGCGCCAGCAGCTTGGGACAGGGTAGGAACGAGCAGTACTTC. It codes for CASSLGQGRNEQYF. The full variable domain, with the rest looked up from reference TRBV5-1 and TRBJ2-7, is KAGVTQTPRYLIKTRGQQVTLSCSPISGHRSVSWYQQTPGQGLQFLFEYFSETQRNKGNFPGRFSGRQFSNSRSEMNVSTLELGDSALYLCASSLGQGRNEQYFGPGTRLTVT.

The V call is TRBV5-6, the J call TRBJ2-1, with 10 bases identical to TRBD2. V lost 0 bases to trimming and J lost 6 bases; unmatched junction nucleotides: 3. The CDR3 runs 15 residues. The germline gives CDR1 SGHDT, CDR2 YYEEEE. The CDR3 nucleotides are TGTGCCAGCAGCTTGGCCCTAGCGGGAGTCAATGAGCAGTTCTTC. Translation: CASSLALAGVNEQFF.

J is TRBJ1-2 and V is TRBV7-6, with D unclear. CDR3 length equals 12 residues. Between the trimmed V and J ends, which lost 3 bases and 4 bases, there was a span of 6 bases. In germline, CDR1 is SGHVS, CDR2 FNYEAQ. The CDR3 sequence is CASSFGTYGYTF. CDR3 DNA sequence: TGTGCCAGCAGCTTTGGCACCTATGGCTACACCTTC. The whole variable domain, filled in from reference TRBV7-6 and TRBJ1-2, reads GAGVSQSPRYKVTKRGQDVALRCDPISGHVSLYWYRQALGQGPEFLTYFNYEAQQDKSGLPNDRFSAERPEGSISTLTIQRTEQRDSAMYRCASSFGTYGYTFGSGTRLTVV.

The rearrangement joins TRBV11-3 to TRBJ2-3, with D perhaps matching TRBD2 (5 bases). Between the trimmed V and J ends, which lost 1 base and 5 bases, there was a span of 10 bases. This CDR3 region has 14 residues. Germline V CDR1 and CDR2: SGHNT, YENEEA. The CDR3 DNA reads TGTGCCAGCAGCTTAGGGGGAGATGTAGATACGCAGTATTTT. Its protein is CASSLGGDVDTQYF.

The gene calls are TRBV27 and TRBJ2-5; the D is unclear. This CDR3 region has 10 residues. Looked up from germline, CDR1 is MNHEY and CDR2 is SMNVEV (reference sequence). Trimming took off 7 bases at V and 4 bases at J, with 4 bases between the two ends. CDR3 coding DNA: TGTGCCAGCAACGGAGAGACCCAGTACTTC. It specifies CASNGETQYF.

The chain is built from TRBV6-2 or TRBV6-3 and TRBJ2-7; 9 nucleotides line up with TRBD1. Germline V gene lookup returns CDR1 MNHEY and CDR2 SVGEGT. The CDR3 has 14 amino acids. V lost 5 bases and J lost 6; bases outside the gene matches: 8. CDR3 DNA sequence: TGTGCCAGCAGTACCACGGGACAGGGAGGCGAGCAGTACTTC. Translating gives CASSTTGQGGEQYF.

The V call is TRBV6-5, the J call TRBJ1-5, with 9 bases aligning to TRBD1. This CDR3 spans 15 amino acids. Losses at the gene ends were 7 bases for V and 2 bases for J; bases not matched to a gene: 6. Looked up from germline, CDR1 is MNHEY and CDR2 is SVGAGI. DNA of the CDR3: TGTGCCAGCACGGGACAGGGCTGGGGCAATCAGCCCCAGCATTTT. Translating it yields CASTGQGWGNQPQHF.

V usage is TRBV20-1 and J usage is TRBJ2-3, with TRBD2 matching over 13 bases. The length of the CDR3 is 15 residues. CDR1 is DFQATT and CDR2 is SNEGSKA in the germline V gene (reference sequence). The junction had 6 bases not matched to a gene; V was cut back by 3 bases and J by 6 bases. As DNA, the CDR3 is TGCAGTGCTAGTTTCGGGACTAGCGGGATGGATACGCAGTATTTT. This encodes CSASFGTSGMDTQYF.

The CDR3 DNA reads TGTGCCAGCAGTTACACAGGGTATCAGCCCCAGCATTTT. This gives the protein CASSYTGYQPQHF. This chain uses TRBV6-5 with TRBJ1-5; D is possibly TRBD1 (6 bases). The germline gives CDR1 MNHEY, CDR2 SVGAGI. V lost 2 bases, J lost 5 bases, and 7 bases lay in between. The CDR3 is 13 amino acids.

In this sample, this clone turned up once. This sequence joins TRBV15 and TRBJ2-7; 7 bases map to TRBD1. J gave up 5 bases and V 0 bases, and 4 bases lay outside the gene matches. The CDR3 is made up of 14 amino acids. CDR1 is LNHNV, CDR2 YYDKDF, per germline (reference sequence). CDR3 sequence: CATSRERGQDEQYF. CDR3 sequence (DNA): TGTGCCACCAGCAGAGAAAGGGGGCAGGACGAGCAGTACTTC.

The J gene is TRBJ1-1, the V gene TRBV20-1, with D possibly being TRBD1 (6 bases). Trimming took off 5 bases at V and 7 bases at J, with 11 bases between the two ends. The germline CDR1 and CDR2 sequences are DFQATT and SNEGSKA (reference sequence). CDR3 length: 11 residues. The CDR3 spells CSAVGQIEAFF. CDR3 coding DNA: TGCAGTGCTGTCGGACAGATTGAAGCTTTCTTT.

The CDR3 DNA reads as TGCGCCAGCAGCGCGAGGTCGGGGATGAACACTGAAGCTTTCTTT. This encodes CASSARSGMNTEAFF. This sequence joins TRBV5-1 and TRBJ1-1; no definite D call. Per germline, CDR1 SGHRS and CDR2 YFSETQ. With 4 bases removed from V and 0 bases from J, the gap between germline ends came to 13 bases. The CDR3 loop spans 15 amino acids. The entire variable domain, with the rest obtained from reference TRBV5-1 and TRBJ1-1, is as follows: KAGVTQTPRYLIKTRGQQVTLSCSPISGHRSVSWYQQTPGQGLQFLFEYFSETQRNKGNFPGRFSGRQFSNSRSEMNVSTLELGDSALYLCASSARSGMNTEAFFGQGTRLTVV.

This chain connects TRBV11-2 to TRBJ2-5, with 7 bases aligning to TRBD2. Trimming removed 3 bases from V and 1 base from J; junction bases left unmatched: 5. Looked up from germline, CDR1 is SGHAT and CDR2 is FQNNGV. The CDR3 runs to 15 residues. This CDR3 reads CASSFGSGVQETQYF. For the CDR3, the DNA is TGTGCCAGCAGCTTCGGAAGCGGGGTCCAAGAGACCCAGTACTTC.

This clone was seen just once. The chain recombines TRBV9 with TRBJ2-5; tentatively, D is TRBD2 (6 bases). This CDR3 comprises 13 residues. V was cut by 3 bases and J by 5 bases, with 11 bases left in between. In germline, CDR1 is SGDLS, CDR2 YYNGEE. The CDR3, as DNA: TGTGCCAGCAGCGGTGGGGGGATCGAGACCCAGTACTTC. Protein sequence: CASSGGGIETQYF. Full variable domain (outside the CDR3, taken from reference TRBV9 and TRBJ2-5): DSGVTQTPKHLITATGQRVTLRCSPRSGDLSVYWYQQSLDQGLQFLIQYYNGEERAKGNILERFSAQQFPDLHSELNLSSLELGDSALYFCASSGGGIETQYFGPGTRLLVL.